Below are 14 T cell receptor beta chains sequenced from a single sample in a study of T cell responses to AZD1222 COVID-19 vaccine. The repertoire was sequenced with immunoSEQ multiplex PCR; TCRdb's copy has only in-frame clones and lacks some. The data contain approximately 120,000 clones, approximately 86% of them seen just once; the ten biggest clones take up around 5%. Sequenced here: peripheral blood, sampled 28 days after the second AZD1222 dose. The receptors here all came from an adult who received the AZD1222 COVID-19 vaccine.

J is TRBJ1-4 and V is TRBV3-1 (or the pseudogene TRBV3-2); D remains ambiguous. This CDR3 has 16 amino acids. Germline loops: CDR1 LGHDT, CDR2 YNNKEL (reference sequence). Trimming removed 4 bases at V and 0 bases at J, with 12 bases between. Here the CDR3 reads CASSLGSGTTNEKLFF. The CDR3 DNA reads TGTGCCAGCAGCCTTGGCTCGGGTACAACTAATGAAAAACTGTTTTTT.

The chain is built from TRBV5-1 and TRBJ2-3; 9 nucleotides match TRBD2. With 4 bases clipped from V and 4 bases from J, the junction kept 7 bases outside the gene matches. Germline CDR1 reads SGHRS; CDR2 reads YFSETQ. The CDR3 length is 15 residues. CDR3 protein: CASSPTGTSPDTQYF. The CDR3 DNA sequence: TGCGCCAGCAGCCCGACAGGGACTAGCCCAGATACGCAGTATTTT.

This clone showed up just once. The chain carries TRBV7-3 and TRBJ2-5, with D maybe TRBD2 (5 bases). The CDR3 is made up of 15 amino acids. V shed 0 bases and J shed 2 bases, with 10 bases lying between them. Germline lookup yields CDR1 SGHTA and CDR2 FQGTGA. As DNA, the CDR3 is TGTGCCAGCAGCTTAACAGGGAGAAGGCAAGAGACCCAGTACTTC. Translation gives CASSLTGRRQETQYF.

This chain joins TRBV3-1 (or the pseudogene TRBV3-2) and TRBJ2-5, with 15 nucleotides matching TRBD2. The CDR3 sequence is 18 residues long. Germline values: CDR1 LGHDT, CDR2 YNNKEL (reference sequence). The V and J ends lost 1 base and 4 bases, in that order; junction bases with no gene match: 7. CDR3 protein: CASSQGGLAGGGGETQYF. The CDR3 DNA sequence: TGTGCCAGCAGCCAAGGGGGACTAGCGGGAGGAGGAGGAGAGACCCAGTACTTC.

This chain's CDR3 is CASSGKGRGTEAFF. CDR3 nucleotide sequence: TGTGCCAGCAGCGGAAAGGGGCGGGGCACTGAAGCTTTCTTT. The chain has TRBV5-4 and TRBJ1-1, with D possibly being TRBD1 (5 bases). From germline, CDR1 is SGHNT and CDR2 YYREEE (reference sequence). V lost 4 bases and J 4 bases, leaving 14 bases between the germline ends. The CDR3 is 14 amino acids.

This chain joins TRBV12-5 and TRBJ1-6; D is perhaps TRBD1 (5 bases). Germline-derived CDR1 and CDR2 are LGHNT and FRNRAP. V lost 7 bases to trimming and J lost 7 bases, with 20 bases between them. The CDR3 loop spans 16 amino acids. The CDR3 nucleotides read TGTGCTAGTGCCCCCATAGCGGGGGGGTCCAATTCACCCCTCCACTTT. Translation: CASAPIAGGSNSPLHF.

V is TRBV29-1 and J is TRBJ2-1; D possibly corresponds to TRBD2 (6 bases). Trimming removed 4 bases at V and 1 base at J, with 11 bases between. Per the germline V gene, CDR1 is SQVTM and CDR2 is ANQGSEA. The CDR3 length is 14 residues. The CDR3 sequence is CSVAVGRSYNEQFF. CDR3 nucleotide sequence: TGCAGCGTTGCAGTGGGGAGGTCCTACAATGAGCAGTTCTTC.

The chain combines TRBV5-1 with TRBJ1-2, with TRBD1 matching 8 bases. The V and J ends lost 2 bases and 7 bases, in that order; junction bases with no gene match: 10. Germline lookup yields CDR1 SGHRS and CDR2 YFSETQ. This CDR3 has 15 residues. The CDR3 loop reads CASSLPDRDYGGYTF. The CDR3, as DNA: TGCGCCAGCAGCTTACCGGACAGGGATTACGGTGGCTACACCTTC.

The chain has TRBV15 and TRBJ2-3, with TRBD2 matching 14 bases. V shed 1 base and J 0 bases; nucleotides not matched to a gene: 6. CDR1 is LNHNV, CDR2 YYDKDF, per germline (reference sequence). The CDR3 sequence is 19 residues long. This CDR3 is CATSRAGLAGEGSTDTQYF. In nucleotides, the CDR3 is TGTGCCACCAGCAGAGCGGGACTAGCGGGAGAGGGAAGCACAGATACGCAGTATTTT.

The V and J genes are TRBV5-1 and TRBJ1-2, with 8 nucleotides matching TRBD1. Germline lookup yields CDR1 SGHRS and CDR2 YFSETQ. V lost 0 bases, J lost 7 bases, and 2 bases stayed unmatched. The CDR3 runs to 13 residues. CDR3 amino acids: CASSLGDRGGYTF. The DNA for the CDR3 is TGCGCCAGCAGCTTGGGCGACAGGGGTGGCTACACCTTC.

The genes are TRBV7-9 and TRBJ2-5; 11 nucleotides line up with TRBD2. This CDR3 has 14 residues. Looked up from germline, CDR1 is SEHNR and CDR2 is FQNEAQ (reference sequence). V dropped 5 bases and J dropped 7; count of bases not matched to a gene: 6. The CDR3 DNA follows: TGTGCCAGCAGCCCGGCCGGACTAGCGGGGACCCAGTACTTC. Translated: CASSPAGLAGTQYF.

The chain recombines TRBV12-3 or TRBV12-4 with TRBJ2-3; D gene ambiguous. The V and J ends lost 3 bases and 1 base respectively, with 2 bases between them. The CDR3 is 12 amino acids. CDR3 sequence reads: CASSFRTDTQYF. The CDR3 nucleotides read TGTGCCAGCAGTTTTCGCACAGATACGCAGTATTTT.

The V gene is TRBV19, the J gene TRBJ1-1; 7 bases fit TRBD1. The J segment lost 6 bases and the V segment lost 5 bases, leaving 6 bases of the junction unmatched. CDR3 length: 13 residues. Germline V CDR1 and CDR2: LNHDA, SQIVND (reference sequence). Written as DNA, the CDR3 is TGTGCCAGTAGTCCAGGGGGATTCGCTGAAGCTTTCTTT. It translates to CASSPGGFAEAFF.

This clone was recorded a few times. The rearrangement joins TRBV7-9 to TRBJ2-7; a possible D gene is TRBD2 (5 bases). Germline CDR1 SEHNR, CDR2 FQNEAQ (reference sequence). The CDR3 has 12 amino acids. Trimming cost V 2 bases and J 6 bases, with 8 bases left between them. The CDR3 DNA sequence: TGTGCCAGCAGCTTAATAGCGAGCGAGCAGTACTTC. Translating gives CASSLIASEQYF.